This TCR beta chain is drawn from a study of T-cell memory formation after mild COVID-19. This clonotype was seen only a few times. The germline gives CDR1 SEHNR, CDR2 FQNEAQ (reference sequence). V dropped 5 bases and J dropped 6 bases, with 11 bases sitting between them. The CDR3 is 12 residues long. TCRdb reanalysed the 5' RACE reads using MiXCR and keeps one entry per CDR3 protein. The table records 550,000 to 700,000 distinct CDR3 sequences, roughly 17% of them present only once. The receptor was isolated from an adult woman who had mild COVID-19 (a few samples of this study predate the infection). Cell type and time point are not known. The chain combines TRBV7-9 with TRBJ2-7, with D possibly matching TRBD2 (5 bases). Sequencing was performed on PBMCs or a T cell subset sorted from them (not recorded which). CDR3 coding DNA: TGTGCCAGCAGCCTCAGCGCGGGCGAGCAGTACTTC. Translating it yields CASSLSAGEQYF. Full variable domain (outside the CDR3, taken from reference TRBV7-9 and TRBJ2-7): DTGVSQNPRHKITKRGQNVTFRCDPISEHNRLYWYRQTLGQGPEFLTYFQNEAQLEKSRLLSDRFSAERPKGSFSTLEIQRTEQGDSAMYLCASSLSAGEQYFGPGTRLTVT.